The clone carrying this TCR beta chain occurred many times. What it binds is unknown. The sample comes from a study of human T cells and chemical hapten exposure. Study-level background: The upper back received 0.01% DPC by patch testing, with results read at 6 days.

Germline V gene data show CDR1 as SGHDN and CDR2 as FVKESK. Trimming removed 5 bases from V and 9 bases from J; junction bases left unmatched: 3. The CDR3 length is 12 residues. Regarding time point: patch test 3, about 24 weeks after DPC sensitization. Treatment specified: therapeutic diphenylcyclopropenone sensitization with weekly scalp DPC. Venepuncture was done earlier than the placement of each patch test. Findings of the study overall: Positively correlated with patch test score were the counts of PT1 expanded TCRs.

Unique molecular identifiers were affixed to discrete cDNA molecules within the library. TCRdb passed the RACE reads through MiXCR, listing each CDR3 protein once. The data contain about 84,000 distinct CDR3 sequences, under 14% of them seen just once; the ten biggest clones take up over 3.5%. This sequence was found in a woman between 50 and 59 years old with alopecia areata. Some clones in this sample may be carry-over from other donors' samples. V gene TRBV14 combines with J gene TRBJ2-1, with 8 bases fitting TRBD2. Sample: whole blood, taken in connection with sensitization to the hapten diphenylcyclopropenone (DPC). CDR3 in DNA: TGTGCCAGCAGCTCTAGCGGGTTTGAGCAGTTCTTC. Amino acid sequence: CASSSSGFEQFF. The variable domain in full, completed from reference TRBV14 and TRBJ2-1, reads EAGVTQFPSHSVIEKGQTVTLRCDPISGHDNLYWYRRVMGKEIKFLLHFVKESKQDESGMPNNRFLAERTGGTYSTLKVQPAELEDSGVYFCASSSSGFEQFFGPGTRLTVL.